One and the same sample provided the 2 T cell receptor beta chains below, sequenced in a study of control samples from healthy donors and cancer patients. Clones were read by immunoSEQ multiplex PCR, and TCRdb kept only the in-frame ones, dropping some. The sample yields about 160,000 clones, more than 85% seen once. Sequencing was done on a sample of blood. Source of these receptors: a man aged 18 to 35 in good health.

The chain joins TRBV30 to TRBJ1-5, with D maybe TRBD1 (5 bases). CDR1 GTSNPN and CDR2 SVGIG come from the germline V gene (reference sequence). The V and J ends lost 1 base and 8 bases respectively, with 18 bases between them. The CDR3 consists of 15 residues. CDR3 sequence (DNA): TGTGCCTGGAGTGAGGGACTCTCCAGGGAGAAGCCCCAGCATTTT. Residues: CAWSEGLSREKPQHF.

V gene TRBV7-8 combines with J gene TRBJ2-2, with a weak D call TRBD1 (6 bases). CDR1 and CDR2 from the germline V gene are SGHVS and FQNEAQ. CDR3 length: 13 residues. Trimming shortened V by 7 bases and J by 5 bases, and 11 bases separated the two germline ends. CDR3 DNA: TGTGCCAGCATTAGGGGGAGAACCGGGGAGCTGTTTTTT. As protein: CASIRGRTGELFF.